These 13 T cell receptor beta chains originate from one sample sequenced in a study of T cells in Graves' hyperthyroidism and ophthalmopathy. TCR beta CDR3 regions were amplified from RNA. A set of HTBI primers served as the primers for a first-round RT-PCR of the TCR CDR3. TCRdb redid the calling of the multiplex PCR reads with MiXCR, one entry per CDR3 protein. There are 190,000 or so distinct CDR3 sequences in the sample; around 20% occur only once, and about 45% lies in the top ten. The sequencing input was blood. The origin of the receptors is a man in his forties with Graves' hyperthyroidism.

This clonotype appeared a few times. The V call is TRBV9, the J call TRBJ1-1, with D possibly matching TRBD1 (6 bases). Per the germline V gene, CDR1 is SGDLS and CDR2 is YYNGEE. Trimming removed 0 bases from V and 5 bases from J, with 14 bases in between. The CDR3 length is 15 residues. In DNA, the CDR3 is TGTGCCAGCAGCGTAGTAGGCAGGGGAGCAACTGAAGCTTTCTTT. The encoded protein is CASSVVGRGATEAFF. The full variable domain, completed using reference TRBV9 and TRBJ1-1, is DSGVTQTPKHLITATGQRVTLRCSPRSGDLSVYWYQQSLDQGLQFLIQYYNGEERAKGNILERFSAQQFPDLHSELNLSSLELGDSALYFCASSVVGRGATEAFFGQGTRLTVV.

This chain joins TRBV20-1 and TRBJ1-2; 7 bases align to TRBD1. The germline V gene encodes CDR1 DFQATT and CDR2 SNEGSKA (reference sequence). Unmatched junction bases numbered 19, after V lost 3 bases and J lost 12 bases. This CDR3 spans 15 amino acids. As DNA, the CDR3 is TGCAGTGCTAGCCACCCGGGACAGTCGGGGCTTAAGGACACCTTC. This gives the protein CSASHPGQSGLKDTF.

At least ten counts were recorded for this clonotype. This rearrangement joins TRBV24-1 to TRBJ2-6; D unresolved. The CDR3 loop spans 12 amino acids. V dropped 11 bases and J dropped 0 bases, with 4 bases sitting between them. Germline CDR1 is KGHDR and CDR2 is SFDVKD. CDR3 sequence reads: CAIGSGANVLTF. CDR3 sequence (DNA): TGTGCCATTGGCTCTGGGGCCAACGTCCTGACTTTC.

The sample holds many counts of this clonotype. The gene calls are TRBV27 and TRBJ1-6; D gene unclear. This CDR3 has 14 amino acids. The V end lost 5 bases, the J end lost 7 bases, and 12 bases lay between the germline ends. Germline CDR1 is MNHEY and CDR2 is SMNVEV (reference sequence). The CDR3 reads CASSLRVLNSPLHF. CDR3 DNA: TGTGCCAGCAGTCTCAGAGTTTTAAATTCACCCCTCCACTTT.

The CDR3 DNA follows: TGTGCCAGCAGCGACCTCGGACAGGGGGCCTACGAGCAGTACTTC. It yields the protein CASSDLGQGAYEQYF. The V gene is TRBV5-6, the J gene TRBJ2-7, with 10 positions matching TRBD1. The V segment lost 4 bases and the J segment 2 bases; nucleotides outside the gene matches: 6. The CDR3 runs 15 residues. CDR1 is SGHDT and CDR2 is YYEEEE in the germline V gene. Full variable domain (remainder filled in from reference TRBV5-6 and TRBJ2-7): DAGVTQSPTHLIKTRGQQVTLRCSPKSGHDTVSWYQQALGQGPQFIFQYYEEEERQRGNFPDRFSGHQFPNYSSELNVNALLLGDSALYLCASSDLGQGAYEQYFGPGTRLTVT.

This clonotype appeared a few times. The rearrangement uses TRBV5-4 and TRBJ2-2; 10 nucleotides match TRBD1. With 4 bases clipped from V and 7 bases from J, the junction kept 7 bases outside the gene matches. Germline lookup yields CDR1 SGHNT and CDR2 YYREEE (reference sequence). The length of the CDR3 is 15 residues. For the CDR3, the DNA is TGTGCCAGCAGCAAAGGGACAGGGGTATTCGGGGAGCTGTTTTTT. As protein: CASSKGTGVFGELFF. Complete variable domain (other parts from reference TRBV5-4 and TRBJ2-2): ETGVTQSPTHLIKTRGQQVTLRCSSQSGHNTVSWYQQALGQGPQFIFQYYREEENGRGNFPPRFSGLQFPNYSSELNVNALELDDSALYLCASSKGTGVFGELFFGEGSRLTVL.

This clonotype was counted many times. The CDR3 sequence: CASSLIGMNTEAFF. The CDR3, as DNA: TGTGCCAGCAGCTTAATAGGAATGAACACTGAAGCTTTCTTT. V and J are TRBV7-9 and TRBJ1-1; D uncertain. The V end was cut by 2 bases, the J end by 0 bases, with 7 bases between. Germline values: CDR1 SEHNR, CDR2 FQNEAQ (reference sequence). The CDR3 spans 14 residues.

The chain carries TRBV20-1 and TRBJ1-1; TRBD1 is a possible D gene (6 bases). The V end lost 3 bases, the J end lost 3 bases, and 17 bases lay between the germline ends. Germline V gives CDR1 DFQATT, CDR2 SNEGSKA (reference sequence). The CDR3 sequence is 15 residues long. DNA for the CDR3: TGCAGTGCTAGCGGGGGCGCAGGCAGGGACACTGAAGCTTTCTTT. Protein: CSASGGAGRDTEAFF.

This clonotype was detected many times. The chain combines TRBV18 with TRBJ1-2, with D possibly matching TRBD1 (6 bases). Trimming took off 6 bases at V and 4 bases at J, with 15 bases between the two ends. The germline V gene has CDR1 KGHSH and CDR2 LQKENI. The CDR3 loop spans 14 amino acids. As DNA, the CDR3 is TGTGCCAGCTCCCCGGAGGGGGAAGGCTATGGCTACACCTTC. Protein product: CASSPEGEGYGYTF.

This clonotype was seen repeatedly, ten times or more. V is TRBV6-2 or TRBV6-3 and J is TRBJ2-1; 11 nucleotides agree with TRBD1. Germline V gives CDR1 MNHEY, CDR2 SVGEGT. CDR3 length: 15 residues. Trimming cost V 7 bases and J 2 bases; bases outside gene matches: 4. CDR3 loop: CASTQDRGPYNEQFF. CDR3 bases: TGTGCCAGCACCCAGGACAGGGGGCCCTACAATGAGCAGTTCTTC.

This clonotype was observed many times. The rearrangement joins TRBV9 to TRBJ2-7, with D perhaps TRBD1 (6 bases). This CDR3 has 14 amino acids. Between the trimmed V and J ends, which lost 2 bases and 3 bases, there was a span of 12 bases. In germline, CDR1 is SGDLS, CDR2 YYNGEE. CDR3 DNA sequence: TGTGCCAGCAGCGTGTCCGGGACAAACTACGAGCAGTACTTC. Translating it yields CASSVSGTNYEQYF.

This clonotype was seen ten or more times. This chain uses TRBV3-1 with TRBJ1-3; D gene ambiguous. Germline-derived CDR1 and CDR2 are LGHDT and YNNKEL (reference sequence). V was trimmed by 1 base and J by 0 bases, leaving 10 bases between them. The CDR3 totals 16 residues. The CDR3 region has the DNA TGTGCCAGCAGCCAAGGGGTACAGATCTCTGGAAACACCATATATTTT. This gives the protein CASSQGVQISGNTIYF.

The CDR3 loop is CASSSSYATYEQYF. In nucleotides, the CDR3 is TGTGCCAGCAGCTCCTCTTACGCTACCTACGAGCAGTACTTC. This sequence joins TRBV7-2 and TRBJ2-7; unclear D gene. Trimming stripped 4 bases from V and 2 bases from J, with 12 bases between. CDR1 is SGHTA, CDR2 FQGNSA, per germline. The CDR3 extends over 14 amino acids.